Presented here are 22 T cell receptor beta chains from one specimen sequenced in a study of T-cell reconstitution after alpha-beta-depleted transplantation in children. Unique molecular identifiers tagged the TCRbeta library. In TCRdb, the PCR reads were re-called with MiXCR into one record per CDR3 protein. The sample records 700,000 to 850,000 distinct CDR3 sequences, roughly 15% being singletons. Sequenced material: PBMCs, mostly from graft donor cells, taken 360 days after TCRalphabeta/CD19-depleted stem cell transplant. The receptors here all came from a male patient under 18 who had a stem cell transplant for acute lymphoblastic leukemia, so the T cells may come from the graft donor.

This clonotype was seen only a few times. The chain carries TRBV4-1 and TRBJ1-1; D is unclear. Trimming shortened V by 4 bases and J by 0 bases, and 18 bases separated the two germline ends. CDR3 length equals 17 residues. Germline V gene lookup returns CDR1 MGHRA and CDR2 YSYEKL. The CDR3 loop reads CASSPTGLLTMNTEAFF. The CDR3 DNA reads as TGCGCCAGCAGCCCTACCGGGCTTCTAACCATGAACACTGAAGCTTTCTTT.

The table lists this clonotype with a few counts. J is TRBJ2-7 and V is TRBV7-9; D unresolved. V was clipped by 6 bases and J by 6 bases, with 12 bases between them. The CDR3 is 12 amino acids. CDR1 is SEHNR, CDR2 FQNEAQ, per germline (reference sequence). The CDR3: CASRMGISEQYF. In DNA form, the CDR3 reads TGTGCCAGCAGGATGGGCATCAGCGAGCAGTACTTC.

This clonotype has more than one count but fewer than ten. This chain uses TRBV12-3 or TRBV12-4 with TRBJ1-2; D possibly corresponds to TRBD1 (6 bases). The V end was cut by 4 bases, the J end by 0 bases, with 12 bases between. The CDR3 has 15 residues. CDR3 protein: CASSSLGGPNYGYTF. The CDR3 coding sequence is TGTGCCAGCAGTTCCTTAGGGGGGCCTAACTATGGCTACACCTTC.

This clonotype appeared a few times. The gene calls are TRBV12-3 or TRBV12-4 and TRBJ2-7, with D possibly being TRBD1 or TRBD2 (7 bases each). V shed 6 bases and J shed 6 bases, with 18 bases lying between them. This CDR3 comprises 14 residues. CDR3 sequence reads: CASSRRQGGSEQYF. As DNA, the CDR3 is TGTGCCAGCAGCCGCAGACAGGGCGGGAGCGAGCAGTACTTC.

The V gene is TRBV29-1, the J gene TRBJ2-1, with 7 nucleotides matching TRBD2. CDR3 length: 16 amino acids. CDR1 SQVTM and CDR2 ANQGSEA come from the germline V gene. The junction had 9 bases not matched to a gene; V was cut back by 2 bases and J by 2 bases. The CDR3 DNA reads as TGCAGCGTTGAACTTCTCTCTGGGACTACCTACAATGAGCAGTTCTTC. Translated: CSVELLSGTTYNEQFF.

In its sample, this clonotype was seen a few times. The genes are TRBV2 and TRBJ2-7; D may be TRBD1 or TRBD2 (6 bases each). Germline loops: CDR1 SNHLY, CDR2 FYNNEI. CDR3 length: 13 residues. V was clipped by 7 bases and J by 3 bases, with 13 bases between them. The CDR3 here is CASTGAALYEQYF. CDR3 sequence (DNA): TGTGCCAGCACGGGGGCAGCCCTCTACGAGCAGTACTTC.

This clonotype was seen only a few times. The chain is built from TRBV20-1 and TRBJ2-2; D may be TRBD2 (6 bases). V lost 0 bases, J lost 7 bases, and 27 bases lay in between. The CDR3 loop spans 19 amino acids. Germline values: CDR1 DFQATT, CDR2 SNEGSKA (reference sequence). The CDR3 DNA reads TGCAGTGCTAGAGATGGGCCCGAAAAGTTCTGGCGGAGGGGCGGGGAGCTGTTTTTT. It specifies CSARDGPEKFWRRGGELFF.

The rearrangement links TRBV11-2 to TRBJ2-3, with D perhaps TRBD1 (6 bases). This CDR3 spans 14 amino acids. V lost 5 bases and J lost 2, with 11 bases in between. Germline loops: CDR1 SGHAT, CDR2 FQNNGV. DNA for the CDR3: TGTGCCAGCAGCCGCGGACAGACCACAGATACGCAGTATTTT. It translates to CASSRGQTTDTQYF.

The chain uses TRBV5-1 and TRBJ2-7; D is ambiguous. CDR1 SGHRS and CDR2 YFSETQ come from the germline V gene. CDR3 length equals 13 residues. Trimming left V 5 bases short and J 3 bases short, with 12 bases between. The CDR3 loop reads CASRKTGDYEQYF. CDR3 nucleotide sequence: TGCGCCAGCAGGAAGACGGGTGACTACGAGCAGTACTTC.

This chain connects TRBV19 to TRBJ2-1, with 9 bases that match TRBD2. The ends lost 1 base at V and 9 bases at J; junction bases unmatched: 10. Looked up from germline, CDR1 is LNHDA and CDR2 is SQIVND (reference sequence). The CDR3 is made up of 16 amino acids. CDR3 in amino acids: CASSIGPGLAAAEQFF. CDR3 sequence (DNA): TGTGCCAGTAGTATAGGCCCGGGACTAGCCGCGGCTGAGCAGTTCTTC.

This clonotype came up a few times. The chain joins TRBV20-1 to TRBJ1-1, with D maybe TRBD1 (6 bases). The CDR3 contains 14 residues. The V and J ends lost 1 base and 5 bases respectively, with 14 bases between them. From germline, CDR1 is DFQATT and CDR2 SNEGSKA (reference sequence). CDR3 sequence: CSARVYRVTTEAFF. DNA for the CDR3: TGCAGTGCTAGAGTATACAGGGTTACGACTGAAGCTTTCTTT.

This clonotype was seen at least ten times. The rearrangement joins TRBV20-1 to TRBJ2-7, with D possibly matching TRBD2 (6 bases). V was pared by 6 bases and J by 0 bases, with 18 bases between. The CDR3 spans 15 residues. CDR1 is DFQATT and CDR2 is SNEGSKA in the germline V gene (reference sequence). DNA for the CDR3: TGCAGTGCCCCGGGACTCAGGCCTAGCTCCTACGAGCAGTACTTC. Protein: CSAPGLRPSSYEQYF.

This clonotype was observed at least ten times. The rearrangement uses TRBV5-1 and TRBJ1-5; D might be TRBD1 (5 bases). This CDR3 contains 17 residues. Between the trimmed V and J ends, which lost 2 bases and 1 base, there was a span of 16 bases. Germline lookup yields CDR1 SGHRS and CDR2 YFSETQ. The CDR3: CASSLDPRDSSNQPQHF. In nucleotides, the CDR3 is TGCGCCAGCAGCTTAGATCCCAGGGATTCCAGCAATCAGCCCCAGCATTTT.

The chain recombines TRBV24-1 with TRBJ2-2; TRBD2 matches at 7 bases. The CDR3 consists of 16 residues. The trim removed 4 bases at V and 3 bases at J, leaving 7 bases unmatched. Per germline, CDR1 KGHDR and CDR2 SFDVKD. CDR3 sequence: CATSDLGGIDTGELFF. The CDR3, as DNA: TGTGCCACCAGTGACCTGGGAGGGATCGACACCGGGGAGCTGTTTTTT.

Ten or more counts support this clonotype. The rearrangement links TRBV20-1 to TRBJ2-1; TRBD2 matches 10 bases. V shed 0 bases and J 5 bases; nucleotides not matched to a gene: 7. CDR1 and CDR2 (germline): DFQATT, SNEGSKA (reference sequence). CDR3 length equals 16 residues. The chain's CDR3 is CSARDIRLAGDNEQFF. Here the CDR3 DNA reads TGCAGTGCTAGAGATATCAGACTAGCGGGCGACAATGAGCAGTTCTTC.

V gene TRBV19 combines with J gene TRBJ2-2, with D unresolved. The CDR3 has 16 residues. V was shortened by 8 bases and J by 0 bases, with 16 bases between the two germline ends. Germline V gene lookup returns CDR1 LNHDA and CDR2 SQIVND (reference sequence). CDR3 loop: CASYSAQMSNTGELFF. The CDR3 region has the DNA TGTGCCAGTTATTCAGCACAAATGTCGAACACCGGGGAGCTGTTTTTT.

The chain combines TRBV5-1 with TRBJ2-1; 10 bases align to TRBD2. V trimming: 0 bases; J trimming: 8 bases; junction bases outside the gene matches: 5. The CDR3 runs 15 residues. Germline CDR1 reads SGHRS; CDR2 reads YFSETQ. The chain's CDR3 is CASSLEAGGPHEQFF. The CDR3 DNA reads as TGCGCCAGCAGCTTGGAAGCGGGAGGGCCCCATGAGCAGTTCTTC.

The sample holds many counts of this clonotype. This chain uses TRBV14 with TRBJ1-2; a weak D match, TRBD1 (5 bases). The CDR3 is 15 amino acids. Trimming stripped 4 bases from V and 0 bases from J, with 12 bases between. Germline CDR1 reads SGHDN; CDR2 reads FVKESK. The CDR3 bases are TGTGCCAGCAGCCCAAGACAGAGGACTAACTATGGCTACACCTTC. Translation gives CASSPRQRTNYGYTF.

This chain connects TRBV4-1 to TRBJ2-5; D uncertain. CDR1 MGHRA and CDR2 YSYEKL come from the germline V gene. The CDR3 loop spans 10 amino acids. V lost 8 bases and J lost 5, with 6 bases in between. The CDR3 reads CASGMETQYF. Written as DNA, the CDR3 is TGCGCCAGCGGGATGGAGACCCAGTACTTC.

This chain connects TRBV5-1 to TRBJ1-4, with D possibly matching TRBD1 (5 bases). Trimming shortened V by 4 bases and J by 4 bases, and 8 bases separated the two germline ends. This CDR3 has 13 amino acids. Germline CDR1 and CDR2: SGHRS and YFSETQ. CDR3: CASSMTVNEKLFF. The DNA of the CDR3 is TGCGCCAGCAGCATGACAGTTAATGAAAAACTGTTTTTT.

This chain joins TRBV7-2 and TRBJ2-3; D perhaps matches TRBD2 (6 bases). Trimming removed 4 bases at V and 5 bases at J, with 16 bases between. The CDR3 spans 15 residues. Germline CDR1 SGHTA, CDR2 FQGNSA. CDR3 sequence: CASSSGLSPGDTQYF. In nucleotides, the CDR3 is TGTGCCAGCAGCTCGGGACTCTCTCCCGGAGATACGCAGTATTTT.

This clonotype was detected only a few times. This sequence joins TRBV10-3 and TRBJ2-1; 9 bases match TRBD1. There are 13 residues in the CDR3. V trimming: 9 bases; J trimming: 9 bases; junction bases outside the gene matches: 9. Per germline, CDR1 ENHRY and CDR2 SYGVKD. The CDR3 DNA is TGTGCCATGTCCGGGACAGGGCTCGTTGAGCAGTTCTTC. This translates into CAMSGTGLVEQFF.